This T cell receptor beta chain was documented in a study of control samples from healthy donors and cancer patients. Trimming cost V 2 bases and J 3 bases; bases outside gene matches: 1. CDR3 size: 13 residues. CDR1 is SGHKS and CDR2 is YYEKEE in the germline V gene (reference sequence). Libraries were prepared by immunoSEQ multiplex PCR; TCRdb keeps only in-frame clonotypes and omits some of them. The sample shows 100,000 to 150,000 clones, nearly 90% of them seen only once. The gene calls are TRBV5-5 and TRBJ1-2; 7 nucleotides match TRBD1. The sequence derives from a man aged 50 or older in good health. The specimen was blood. The CDR3 loop reads CASSFTGDYGYTF. The CDR3, as DNA: TGTGCCAGCAGCTTTACAGGGGACTATGGCTACACCTTC.